This is a list of T cell receptor beta chains from one sample in a study of identical twins. TCRdb reprocessed the 5' RACE reads with MiXCR, giving one entry per CDR3 protein. The sample consists of 200,000 or so distinct CDR3 sequences, 6% to 9% of them appearing once. These data were likewise used in another study, on yellow fever vaccine responses in identical twins.

The sequencing sample was made of memory (CD45RO+) T cells sorted from blood. The receptors originated from a woman between 18 and 30 years old in good health. Both conserved end residues are part of each CDR3. Each record gives: J gene, V gene, D gene, clone size, CDR3 DNA, CDR3 protein. The D gene is left open where the match is weak. Only some rows state a clone size, as once, few, many or a class for expanded clones.

>TRBJ2-7|TRBV6-5|NA|NA
TGTGCCAGCAGTTACAATCCTAGCGCCCCGTACGAGCAGTACTTC
CASSYNPSAPYEQYF
>TRBJ2-7|TRBV20-1|NA|few
TGCAGTGGTAGACAGCCGGGGAGCTACGAGCAGTACTTC
CSGRQPGSYEQYF
>TRBJ2-7|TRBV6-1|NA|NA
TGTGCCAGCAGTGGCGAGCCCTACGAGCAGTACTTC
CASSGEPYEQYF
>TRBJ2-7|TRBV20-1|TRBD1|many
TGCAGTGCTCCACCTGGACAGGGGGGCGAGCAGTACTTC
CSAPPGQGGEQYF
>TRBJ1-3|TRBV3-1|NA|NA
TGTGCCAGCAGCTCCCTGTCTGGAAACACCATATATTTT
CASSSLSGNTIYF
>TRBJ2-4|TRBV9|TRBD1|NA
TGTGCCAGCAGCCCCCAACCCGGACAGGTCCAAAACATTCAGTACTTC
CASSPQPGQVQNIQYF
>TRBJ1-4|TRBV6-2/TRBV6-3|NA|NA
TGTGCCAGCAAGTGGGACGGCGATGAAAAACTGTTTTTT
CASKWDGDEKLFF
>TRBJ2-5|TRBV5-1|NA|many
TGCGCCAGCAGTGACGGCGGAGCGGTGGAGACCCAGTACTTC
CASSDGGAVETQYF
>TRBJ1-5|TRBV6-1|TRBD1|few
TGTGCCAGCAGTACGACAGGGACCAGCAATCAGCCCCAGCATTTT
CASSTTGTSNQPQHF
>TRBJ1-4|TRBV7-9|TRBD1|NA
TGTGCCAGCAGCTCCGGACAGGCGATTAATGAAAAACTGTTTTTT
CASSSGQAINEKLFF
>TRBJ1-6|TRBV7-9|NA|NA
TGTGCCAGCAGCCAAGACTCCGGACCCCTCCACTTT
CASSQDSGPLHF
>TRBJ2-2|TRBV11-3|NA|few
TGTGCCAGCAGCTCTATTTGGACCCACCCCGGGGAGCTGTTTTTT
CASSSIWTHPGELFF
>TRBJ2-3|TRBV7-6|NA|NA
TGTGCCAGCAGCTTCCGGACCGTCACAGATACGCAGTATTTT
CASSFRTVTDTQYF
>TRBJ2-3|TRBV6-5|NA|few
TGTGCCAGCAGTTACTCGACGGGTTCAGCAGATACGCAGTATTTT
CASSYSTGSADTQYF
>TRBJ2-1|TRBV6-4|NA|NA
TGTGCCAGCAGTGGGGGACCAGAGGGGGAGCAGTTCTTC
CASSGGPEGEQFF
>TRBJ1-1|TRBV14|NA|NA
TGTGCCAGCAGCCAAGTTCGGCAGGTGAACACTGAAGCTTTCTTT
CASSQVRQVNTEAFF
>TRBJ2-7|TRBV12-3/TRBV12-4|TRBD1|many
TGTGCCAGCAGTCCGGACGAGGGACAGGGGGGGTACGAGCAGTACTTC
CASSPDEGQGGYEQYF
>TRBJ1-2|TRBV12-3/TRBV12-4|TRBD1|few
TGTGCCAGCAGTCTCGGAGGGGGCAGACCCCTCTACACCTTC
CASSLGGGRPLYTF
>TRBJ1-5|TRBV3-1|TRBD1|few
TGTGCCAGCAGCCCGGGGTGGGGACAGGGGGATCAGCCCCAGCATTTT
CASSPGWGQGDQPQHF
>TRBJ2-7|TRBV7-9|NA|many
TGTGCCAGCGGGCTAGGGCCCTACGAGCAGTACTTC
CASGLGPYEQYF
>TRBJ2-7|TRBV4-3|TRBD1|NA
TGCGCCAGCAGCCAGGACAGGGACGATAGAGGGTACGAGCAGTACTTC
CASSQDRDDRGYEQYF
>TRBJ2-3|TRBV12-3/TRBV12-4|NA|many
TGTGCCACCACCCCTGGGGTGGATACGCAGTATTTT
CATTPGVDTQYF
>TRBJ2-2|TRBV9|NA|many
TGTGCCAGCAGCACCCCATACACCGGGGAGCTGTTTTTT
CASSTPYTGELFF
>TRBJ2-1|TRBV25-1|NA|few
TGTGCCAGCAGTGAACTGGACAATGAGCAGTTCTTC
CASSELDNEQFF
>TRBJ1-2|TRBV12-3/TRBV12-4|NA|NA
TGTGCCAGCAGTTTTTTGGGGTATGGCTACACCTTC
CASSFLGYGYTF
>TRBJ1-6|TRBV5-1|NA|many
TGCGCCAGCAGCTTTGGACAGAAAAATTCACCCCTCCACTTT
CASSFGQKNSPLHF
>TRBJ2-7|TRBV5-1|NA|NA
TGCGCCAGCAGCGCTACCTTAACAGGGAGTATAGGCGAGCAGTACTTC
CASSATLTGSIGEQYF
>TRBJ1-3|TRBV7-2|NA|few
TGTGCCAGCAGCTTCGCATCACCTACAGGGAGAAACACCATATATTTT
CASSFASPTGRNTIYF
>TRBJ2-2|TRBV3-1|NA|NA
TGTGCCAGCAGCCAAGATATAGCCGGGGAGCTGTTTTTT
CASSQDIAGELFF
>TRBJ2-2|TRBV5-1|TRBD1|NA
TGCGCCAGCAGCCTGGGACAGGTTCACACCGGGGAGCTGTTTTTT
CASSLGQVHTGELFF
>TRBJ1-5|TRBV11-2|TRBD1|NA
TGTGCCAGCAGCATCACAGGGGGCATCAATCAGCCCCAGCATTTT
CASSITGGINQPQHF
>TRBJ2-5|TRBV5-4|NA|NA
TGTGCCAGCAGCGGGGACATGGGAGAGACCCAGTACTTC
CASSGDMGETQYF
>TRBJ1-2|TRBV9|TRBD1|many
TGTGCCAGCAGCGTAGGGTTGATGGGGACAGGGGATGGCTACACCTTC
CASSVGLMGTGDGYTF
>TRBJ1-1|TRBV14|TRBD1|NA
TGTGCCAGCAGCCCCCTAGGACAGGGCTTGAACACTGAAGCTTTCTTT
CASSPLGQGLNTEAFF
>TRBJ2-7|TRBV10-3|NA|many
TGTGCCATCAACCATAGCTCCTACGAGCAGTACTTC
CAINHSSYEQYF
>TRBJ2-3|TRBV7-9|TRBD1|NA
TGTGCCAGCAGCTTAGTTGGGACAGGAGTCACAGATACGCAGTATTTT
CASSLVGTGVTDTQYF
>TRBJ2-5|TRBV28|TRBD2|NA
TGTGCCAGCAGCCACTACTTGGCGGGAGGGGTAACGGAGACCCAGTACTTC
CASSHYLAGGVTETQYF
>TRBJ2-3|TRBV12-3/TRBV12-4|TRBD2|few
TGTGCCAGCAGTAAACTAGCGGGAGGCCTAGGGTCAGATACGCAGTATTTT
CASSKLAGGLGSDTQYF